The next 27 T cell receptor beta chains were all read from a single sample in a study of cytomegalovirus exposure and HLA in healthy donors. The PCR had 60 Vbeta and 13 Jbeta primers. The table came from immunoSEQ multiplex PCR; TCRdb's copy has only in-frame clones and leaves some out. Altogether tens of thousands of clones are present, approximately 74% being singletons, with the ten largest covering about 20%. The specimen was PBMCs. These receptors originate from a woman aged 25 to 45 in good health and CMV-seropositive.

V gene TRBV28 combines with J gene TRBJ2-5, with a weak D call TRBD1 (5 bases). Germline CDR1 reads MDHEN; CDR2 reads SYDVKM. V gave up 3 bases and J gave up 7 bases, with 15 bases separating them. The CDR3 has 14 amino acids. The CDR3: CASSFKGIKGTQYF. The CDR3 DNA sequence: TGTGCCAGCAGTTTTAAGGGGATCAAGGGGACCCAGTACTTC.

The J gene is TRBJ1-1, the V gene TRBV6-1; 7 bases agree with TRBD1. V was pared by 1 base and J by 7 bases, with 6 bases of the junction left unmatched. CDR1 is MNHNS and CDR2 is SASEGT in the germline V gene. The CDR3 has 14 residues. This chain's CDR3 is CASSEEGDSLEAFF. The CDR3 nucleotides read TGTGCCAGCAGTGAAGAGGGGGACAGCCTTGAAGCTTTCTTT.

The chain links TRBV5-1 to TRBJ1-1, with a possible D match to TRBD1 (5 bases). V shed 1 base and J shed 6 bases, with 13 bases lying between them. This CDR3 is 14 amino acids long. CDR1 and CDR2 from the germline V gene are SGHRS and YFSETQ. CDR3 amino acids: CASSLSRQFSEAFF. The CDR3 DNA follows: TGCGCCAGCAGCTTGTCCCGACAGTTTTCTGAAGCTTTCTTT.

The chain combines TRBV4-2 with TRBJ2-7; 7 bases agree with TRBD2. Per the germline V gene, CDR1 is LGHNA and CDR2 is YNFKEQ. The trim removed 0 bases at V and 3 bases at J, leaving 8 bases unmatched. The CDR3 runs to 16 residues. CDR3 sequence (DNA): TGTGCCAGCAGCCAAGAGGGAGGGAGGTGGGGCTACGAGCAGTACTTC. The encoded protein is CASSQEGGRWGYEQYF.

The chain joins TRBV5-6 to TRBJ1-1, with no clear D. The length of the CDR3 is 13 residues. Trimming shortened V by 0 bases and J by 7 bases, and 10 bases separated the two germline ends. Germline CDR1 is SGHDT and CDR2 is YYEEEE. The CDR3 reads CASSLVATVEAFF. CDR3 bases: TGTGCCAGCAGCTTGGTGGCAACAGTTGAAGCTTTCTTT.

The genes are TRBV5-6 and TRBJ2-7, with TRBD1 as a possible D gene (6 bases). This CDR3 comprises 15 residues. Trimming removed 2 bases from V and 0 bases from J, with 12 bases in between. Germline CDR1 SGHDT, CDR2 YYEEEE. Here the CDR3 DNA reads TGTGCCAGCAGCTTCTCCGGGACATACTCCTACGAGCAGTACTTC. It codes for CASSFSGTYSYEQYF.

J is TRBJ2-2 and V is TRBV27, with 9 bases lining up with TRBD2. The CDR3 has 14 residues. The germline V gene encodes CDR1 MNHEY and CDR2 SMNVEV (reference sequence). V gave up 6 bases and J gave up 6 bases; unmatched junction bases: 5. CDR3 loop: CASSRIAGAGELFF. The CDR3 DNA follows: TGTGCCAGCAGCCGGATAGCGGGAGCCGGGGAGCTGTTTTTT.

This clone was counted at least ten times. The chain has TRBV6-5 and TRBJ2-7, with TRBD2 as a possible D gene (5 bases). CDR3 length: 11 residues. Germline CDR1 MNHEY, CDR2 SVGAGI. Trimming pared 5 bases from V and 6 bases from J, leaving 8 bases between. The CDR3 region has the DNA TGTGCCAGCAGTCCGGGGAGCGAGCAGTACTTC. It specifies CASSPGSEQYF.

The chain links TRBV29-1 to TRBJ2-5; D is undetermined. The CDR3 has 10 amino acids. The germline V gene encodes CDR1 SQVTM and CDR2 ANQGSEA. V was clipped by 7 bases and J by 3 bases, with 6 bases between them. Here the CDR3 DNA reads TGCAGCGGAGGAGAAGAGACCCAGTACTTC. This translates into CSGGEETQYF.

The rearrangement uses TRBV5-1 and TRBJ2-5; D might be TRBD1 (5 bases). Germline CDR1 SGHRS, CDR2 YFSETQ. The V end lost 2 bases, the J end lost 4 bases, and 12 bases lay between the germline ends. This CDR3 has 14 amino acids. CDR3 nucleotide sequence: TGCGCCAGCAGCTTCCAGGGTATTGGAGAGACCCAGTACTTC. Amino acids: CASSFQGIGETQYF.

This clone was detected many times. The J gene is TRBJ1-2, the V gene TRBV5-1, with D maybe TRBD1 (6 bases). The CDR3 is 12 amino acids. Trimming stripped 4 bases from V and 6 bases from J, with 10 bases between. Germline assignment: CDR1 SGHRS and CDR2 YFSETQ. This CDR3 is CASSPGQNGYTF. The CDR3 coding sequence is TGCGCCAGCAGCCCCGGACAGAATGGCTACACCTTC.

This clone was seen a few times. This rearrangement joins TRBV7-3 to TRBJ2-1, with unresolved D. Germline-derived CDR1 and CDR2 are SGHTA and FQGTGA. The CDR3 spans 16 residues. V was pared by 5 bases and J by 0 bases, with 14 bases between. The CDR3 spells CASSPSPRSSYNEQFF. CDR3 DNA sequence: TGTGCCAGCAGCCCCAGTCCGCGGAGCTCCTACAATGAGCAGTTCTTC.

This clone was picked up one time. The V gene is TRBV7-2, the J gene TRBJ2-7; the D is unclear. CDR1 and CDR2 (germline): SGHTA, FQGNSA. The V end was cut by 5 bases, the J end by 3 bases, with 17 bases between. The CDR3 is 15 amino acids. The CDR3 coding sequence is TGTGCCAGCAGCCCAAGTGTTGGTAGCAGCTACGAGCAGTACTTC. Protein product: CASSPSVGSSYEQYF.

This chain uses TRBV7-8 with TRBJ2-7; 8 nucleotides agree with TRBD1. CDR3 length: 14 residues. The trim removed 5 bases at V and 4 bases at J, leaving 7 bases unmatched. CDR1 and CDR2 from the germline V gene are SGHVS and FQNEAQ. CDR3 bases: TGTGCCAGCAGCGTCAGGGGGCGTAATTACGAGCAGTACTTC. Its protein product is CASSVRGRNYEQYF.

V gene TRBV28 combines with J gene TRBJ1-5; D unresolved. V was clipped by 6 bases and J by 7 bases, with 10 bases between them. This CDR3 region has 12 residues. Germline assignment: CDR1 MDHEN and CDR2 SYDVKM. For the CDR3, the DNA is TGTGCCAGCAGCCCCTTGGAGCAGCCCCAGCATTTT. This encodes CASSPLEQPQHF.

The chain couples TRBV11-2 to TRBJ2-7, with D perhaps matching TRBD1 (5 bases). From germline, CDR1 is SGHAT and CDR2 FQNNGV. The V gene lost 1 base and the J gene lost 3 bases, with 13 bases spanning the gap. The CDR3 contains 15 residues. The chain's CDR3 is CASSLGAKGIYEQYF. DNA of the CDR3: TGTGCCAGCAGCTTAGGTGCCAAGGGGATCTACGAGCAGTACTTC.

In its sample, this clone was seen a few times. The chain uses TRBV6-5 and TRBJ1-1; D gene unclear. CDR3 length: 15 amino acids. V was trimmed by 0 bases and J by 3 bases, leaving 11 bases between them. CDR1 is MNHEY and CDR2 is SVGAGI in the germline V gene. In DNA form, the CDR3 reads TGTGCCAGCAGTTACTCGGCTAGGAAGTACACTGAAGCTTTCTTT. Translation gives CASSYSARKYTEAFF.

V usage is TRBV6-5 and J usage is TRBJ2-7, with D perhaps TRBD1 (6 bases). The V end was cut by 4 bases, the J end by 8 bases, with 24 bases between. The CDR3 length is 16 residues. Germline lookup yields CDR1 MNHEY and CDR2 SVGAGI. CDR3 sequence: CASSSGSRGSPTKQYF. The CDR3 bases are TGTGCCAGCAGTTCGGGGAGCAGGGGATCTCCTACGAAGCAGTACTTC.

The chain has TRBV4-1 and TRBJ2-7, with TRBD2 identical over 13 bases. The CDR3 consists of 15 residues. J was trimmed by 4 bases and V by 2 bases; bases with no gene match: 2. Germline V gene lookup returns CDR1 MGHRA and CDR2 YSYEKL. CDR3 loop: CASSQLLAGGYEQYF. Written as DNA, the CDR3 is TGCGCCAGCAGCCAATTACTAGCGGGAGGGTACGAGCAGTACTTC.

CDR3 coding DNA: TGTGCCAGCAGTGAAGGTGGCCTAGGCAATCAGCCCCAGCATTTT. Amino acids: CASSEGGLGNQPQHF. The chain joins TRBV2 to TRBJ1-5; no definite D call. The CDR3 extends over 15 amino acids. The V end was cut by 1 base, the J end by 2 bases, with 9 bases between. The V gene's germline CDR1 is SNHLY and CDR2 FYNNEI.

This clone has a handful of counts. The genes are TRBV19 and TRBJ2-1, with D perhaps TRBD2 (6 bases). V was trimmed by 4 bases and J by 2 bases, leaving 15 bases between them. Germline CDR1 reads LNHDA; CDR2 reads SQIVND (reference sequence). The CDR3 sequence is 16 residues long. The CDR3 DNA is TGTGCCAGTAGTACAATATCAAGCGGGCCCTACAATGAGCAGTTCTTC. Translated, it gives CASSTISSGPYNEQFF.

Worth noting for this clone: A read error may produce the germline difference seen at one junction end. V gene TRBV5-6 combines with J gene TRBJ1-2; no clear D. The CDR3 is made up of 12 amino acids. CDR1 and CDR2 from the germline V gene are SGHDT and YYEEEE. CDR3 nucleotide sequence: TGTGCCAGCACCTTGACGAGCTATGGCTACACCTTC. Translation gives CASTLTSYGYTF.

This clone was seen a single time. This rearrangement joins TRBV28 to TRBJ2-7; 9 nucleotides agree with TRBD1. CDR3 length: 14 residues. Germline V gene sequence: CDR1 MDHEN, CDR2 SYDVKM. Losses at the gene ends were 5 bases for V and 4 bases for J; bases not matched to a gene: 6. CDR3 region: CASSPQGAGYEQYF. The DNA for the CDR3 is TGTGCCAGCAGTCCACAGGGGGCTGGATACGAGCAGTACTTC.

This chain uses TRBV7-2 with TRBJ2-2; D perhaps matches TRBD1 (7 bases). Per germline, CDR1 SGHTA and CDR2 FQGNSA. This CDR3 is 14 amino acids long. V lost 5 bases to trimming and J lost 8 bases, with 15 bases between them. The CDR3 DNA sequence: TGTGCCAGCAGCCTGAGGAGGGGGCGGGGGGAGCTGTTTTTT. Translating it yields CASSLRRGRGELFF.

The V call is TRBV30, the J call TRBJ1-2, with D possibly TRBD1 on 5 matching bases. CDR1 and CDR2 from the germline V gene are GTSNPN and SVGIG (reference sequence). V gave up 5 bases and J gave up 13 bases, with 14 bases separating them. The CDR3 extends over 10 amino acids. Here the CDR3 reads CAWQGVGCTF. In nucleotides, the CDR3 is TGTGCCTGGCAAGGGGTTGGTTGCACCTTC.

A word on this clone: A junction end diverges from the germline sequence, so it may reflect a read error. The V and J genes are TRBV5-4 and TRBJ2-7; D is possibly TRBD2 (6 bases). Germline CDR1 reads SGHNT; CDR2 reads YYREEE (reference sequence). The CDR3 loop spans 13 amino acids. The DNA of the CDR3 is TGTGCCAGCTCCCGGGAGATCTCCGACGAGCAGTACTTC. It encodes CASSREISDEQYF.

V gene TRBV6-1 combines with J gene TRBJ1-5, with a weak D call TRBD1 (5 bases). Germline V gene lookup returns CDR1 MNHNS and CDR2 SASEGT. V dropped 10 bases and J dropped 4 bases, with 20 bases sitting between them. The CDR3 runs 15 residues. The CDR3 loop is CATSGGRLTNQPQHF. For the CDR3, the DNA is TGTGCCACTTCGGGGGGACGTCTGACGAATCAGCCCCAGCATTTT.